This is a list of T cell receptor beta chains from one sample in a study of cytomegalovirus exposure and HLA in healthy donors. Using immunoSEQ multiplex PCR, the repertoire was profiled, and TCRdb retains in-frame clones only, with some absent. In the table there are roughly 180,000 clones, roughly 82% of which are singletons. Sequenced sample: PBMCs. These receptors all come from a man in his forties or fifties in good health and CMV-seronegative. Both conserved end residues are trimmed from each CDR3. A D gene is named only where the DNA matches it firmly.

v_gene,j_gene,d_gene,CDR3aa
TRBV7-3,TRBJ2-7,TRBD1,ASSPEPQGAYEQY
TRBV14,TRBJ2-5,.,ASSQDAVRTQY
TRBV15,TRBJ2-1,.,ATSRGPSGAYNEQF
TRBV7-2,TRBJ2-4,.,ASSSRGSLAKNIQY
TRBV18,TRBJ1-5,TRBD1,ASSSQRQGEGNQPQH
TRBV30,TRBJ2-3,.,AWSPDIARDTQY
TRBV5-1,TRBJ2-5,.,ASSTGSVETQY
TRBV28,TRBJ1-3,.,ASINSGNTIY
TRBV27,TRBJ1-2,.,ASSALRGSNGYT
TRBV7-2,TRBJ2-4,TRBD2,ASSLLGAGNGGAGNIQY
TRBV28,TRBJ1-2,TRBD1,ASSLDRDYGYT
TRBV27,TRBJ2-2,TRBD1,ASRRQGLDGELF
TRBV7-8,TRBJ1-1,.,ASSLVGRALEAF
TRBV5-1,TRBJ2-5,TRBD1,ASSLGDRGSETQY
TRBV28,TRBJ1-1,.,ASRHGLENTEAF
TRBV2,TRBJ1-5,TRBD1,ASRGTGFQPQH
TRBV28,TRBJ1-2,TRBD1,ASRYRGEGYGYT
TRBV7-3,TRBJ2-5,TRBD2,ASSLNRGGPIGETQY
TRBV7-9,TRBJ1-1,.,ASSLYSGMDTEAF
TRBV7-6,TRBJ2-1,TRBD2,ASSGLARNEQF
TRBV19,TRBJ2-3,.,ASSDFRVRDTQY
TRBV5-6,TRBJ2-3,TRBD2,ASSLSAAGGRDTQY
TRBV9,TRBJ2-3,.,ASSGGQGRGTQY
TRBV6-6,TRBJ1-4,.,ASTRRGATNEKLF
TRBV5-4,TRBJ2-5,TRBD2,ASAVWGLRETQY
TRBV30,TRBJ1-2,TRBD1,AWSPDRGAGYT
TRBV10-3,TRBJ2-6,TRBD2,AISDPAGAGANVLT
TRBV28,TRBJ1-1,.,ASGGQSNTEAF
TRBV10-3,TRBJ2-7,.,AISELANEQY
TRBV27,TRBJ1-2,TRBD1,ASSFYGTGDYGYT
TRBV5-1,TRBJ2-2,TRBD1,ASSWGTGFNTGELF
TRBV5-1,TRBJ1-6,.,ASSDDRYSYNSPLH
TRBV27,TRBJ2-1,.,ASSFNLFTIASSSYNEQF
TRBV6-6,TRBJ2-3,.,ASSYAQGPDTQY
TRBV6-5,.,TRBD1,ASSYFGQGASYEQY
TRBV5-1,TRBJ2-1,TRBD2,ASSLEPLAGAYNEQF
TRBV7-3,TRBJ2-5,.,ASSLIGGREETQY
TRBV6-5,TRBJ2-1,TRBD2,ASIRSGRAGNEQF
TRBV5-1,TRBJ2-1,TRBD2,ASSRWTSGEGNNEQF
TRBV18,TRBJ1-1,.,ASSPQYGDTEAF
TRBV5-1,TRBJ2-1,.,ASSPKILGRGNYNEQF
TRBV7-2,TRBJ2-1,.,ASSPPGLEQF
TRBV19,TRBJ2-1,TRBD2,ASRPAAGGDLTEQF
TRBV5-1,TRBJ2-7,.,ASSLADEQY
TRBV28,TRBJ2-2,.,ASSLIGSGGTGELF
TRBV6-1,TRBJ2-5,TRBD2,ASRGLAGLQETQY
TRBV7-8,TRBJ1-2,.,ASSLDRVRGYT
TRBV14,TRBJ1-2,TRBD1,ASSLLGQGGIYGYT
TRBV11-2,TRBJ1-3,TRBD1,ASSLGPGGGNTIY
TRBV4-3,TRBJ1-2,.,ASSHRGGYT
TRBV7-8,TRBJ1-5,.,ASSQTRTESNQPQH
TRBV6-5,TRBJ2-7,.,ASSYDQVMAREQY
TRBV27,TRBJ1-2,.,ASSLSGALGYT
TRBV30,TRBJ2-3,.,AWRGGRGHTDTQY
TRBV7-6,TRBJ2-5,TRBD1,ASSRTGQETQY